This T cell receptor beta chain was captured in a study of immune evolution from preneoplasia to lung adenocarcinoma. Resections took place in Japan or China from about 2013 to 2018. V was trimmed by 0 bases and J by 1 base, leaving 12 bases between them. The germline CDR1 and CDR2 sequences are WSHSY and SAAADI. The CDR3 runs to 16 residues. Measured with immunoSEQ multiplex PCR; TCRdb has only the in-frame clones, and not every one. The sample yields 25,000 to 30,000 clones, 74% seen once. This clonotype was obtained from a person in their sixties with invasive lung adenocarcinoma. Some clones in this sample may be carry-over from other donors' samples. The sample taken for sequencing was FFPE invasive lung adenocarcinoma tissue. The V call is TRBV10-2, the J call TRBJ1-1; D gene uncertain. The CDR3 bases are TGCGCCAGCAGTGAGTCGACGACACCTTCGAACACTGAAGCTTTCTTT. Translating gives CASSESTTPSNTEAFF.